These 21 T cell receptor beta chains were sequenced from one sample in a study of T-cell reconstitution after alpha-beta-depleted transplantation in children. Construction of the TCRbeta library involved unique molecular identifiers. TCRdb independently ran MiXCR on the PCR reads; one entry per CDR3 protein. The sample shows about a million distinct CDR3 sequences, roughly 29% of them seen only once. Sequenced material: PBMCs, mostly from graft donor cells, taken 360 days after TCRalphabeta/CD19-depleted stem cell transplant. These receptors were taken from a boy younger than two who had a stem cell transplant for SCID, so the T cells may come from the graft donor.

This clonotype turned up a few times. This chain joins TRBV6-5 and TRBJ1-2; TRBD1 matches 7 bases. The CDR3 has 18 amino acids. V was pared by 0 bases and J by 0 bases, with 10 bases of the junction left unmatched. Germline lookup yields CDR1 MNHEY and CDR2 SVGAGI. The CDR3 is CASSYSKTGSRANYGYTF. The CDR3 bases are TGTGCCAGCAGTTACTCGAAGACAGGGTCAAGGGCTAACTATGGCTACACCTTC.

This clonotype was counted only a few times. The V and J genes are TRBV20-1 and TRBJ2-3; no clear D. V lost 1 base, J lost 8 bases, and 10 bases lay in between. The V gene's germline CDR1 is DFQATT and CDR2 SNEGSKA (reference sequence). The CDR3 spans 12 residues. The CDR3 protein is CSARGPGVTQYF. CDR3 nucleotides: TGCAGTGCTAGAGGCCCCGGAGTTACGCAGTATTTT.

This clonotype was observed a few times. The J gene is TRBJ2-7, the V gene TRBV20-1; TRBD2 matches 16 bases. This CDR3 has 18 residues. Trimming removed 1 base from V and 0 bases from J; junction bases left unmatched: 6. The germline gives CDR1 DFQATT, CDR2 SNEGSKA (reference sequence). The CDR3 loop reads CSARGVGLAGGFSYEQYF. The CDR3 DNA reads as TGCAGTGCTAGAGGAGTGGGACTAGCGGGGGGGTTCTCCTACGAGCAGTACTTC.

This clonotype was detected once. CDR3 loop: CASSPLNSGGSETQYF. CDR3 DNA: TGTGCCAGCTCACCACTCAACAGCGGGGGGAGCGAGACCCAGTACTTC. V is TRBV18 and J is TRBJ2-5; 9 nucleotides align to TRBD2. The CDR3 spans 16 residues. V shed 1 base and J 5 bases; nucleotides not matched to a gene: 8. CDR1 KGHSH and CDR2 LQKENI come from the germline V gene.

The chain uses TRBV7-9 and TRBJ2-7, with 8 bases lining up with TRBD2. With 5 bases clipped from V and 4 bases from J, the junction kept 7 bases outside the gene matches. The germline V gene has CDR1 SEHNR and CDR2 FQNEAQ (reference sequence). This CDR3 comprises 14 residues. The CDR3 reads CASSHGTRWYEQYF. The CDR3 nucleotides read TGTGCCAGCAGCCACGGGACTAGGTGGTACGAGCAGTACTTC.

The chain employs TRBV27 and TRBJ2-3; D may match TRBD1 or TRBD2 (5 bases each). V was clipped by 6 bases and J by 3 bases, with 13 bases between them. The CDR3 covers 14 residues. CDR1 is MNHEY, CDR2 SMNVEV, per germline (reference sequence). In nucleotides, the CDR3 is TGTGCCAGCAGGGGGGACCGGCGGACAGATACGCAGTATTTT. Encoded protein: CASRGDRRTDTQYF.

This chain links TRBV13 with TRBJ2-1, with TRBD1 matching over 8 bases. The V gene end was trimmed by 0 bases and the J gene end by 5 bases; junction bases not matched to a gene: 3. The V gene's germline CDR1 is PRHDT and CDR2 FYEKMQ (reference sequence). This CDR3 spans 15 amino acids. The CDR3 nucleotides are TGTGCCAGCAGCTTAGGACAGGGGGTAAACAATGAGCAGTTCTTC. As protein: CASSLGQGVNNEQFF.

This clonotype showed up just a few times. The chain has TRBV28 and TRBJ2-1; 13 bases map to TRBD2. The CDR3 runs 17 residues. CDR1 and CDR2 (germline): MDHEN, SYDVKM. The V and J ends lost 8 bases and 7 bases, in that order; junction bases with no gene match: 14. The CDR3: CASGNPQLAGGQNEQFF. The CDR3 DNA follows: TGTGCCAGCGGAAACCCCCAACTAGCGGGGGGGCAGAATGAGCAGTTCTTC.

The rearrangement links TRBV10-2 to TRBJ2-1; 11 bases are a match to TRBD2. Trimming at V came to 7 bases and at J to 4 bases, leaving 12 bases not matched to a gene. The CDR3 is made up of 17 amino acids. Per germline, CDR1 WSHSY and CDR2 SAAADI. The CDR3: CASKGSGGATTYNEQFF. The CDR3 nucleotides are TGCGCCAGCAAGGGTAGCGGGGGGGCCACGACTTACAATGAGCAGTTCTTC.

This clonotype has only one observation. The junction differs from germline at one of its ends, possibly a read error. The chain combines TRBV12-3 or TRBV12-4 with TRBJ2-7, with D maybe TRBD1 (5 bases). The CDR3 has 12 residues. The CDR3 region is CASSFAGFGLDF. CDR3 DNA sequence: TGTGCCAGCAGTTTTGCAGGGTTTGGTCTGGACTTC.

This clonotype was observed a handful of times. The chain recombines TRBV5-1 with TRBJ1-6; 8 nucleotides align to TRBD1. This CDR3 region has 15 residues. V was pared by 0 bases and J by 13 bases, with 9 bases of the junction left unmatched. The germline gives CDR1 SGHRS, CDR2 YFSETQ. The CDR3 DNA reads TGCGCCAGCAGCTTGGCCGGACAGGGTCAGATGCCCCTCCACTTT. It yields the protein CASSLAGQGQMPLHF.

The rearrangement joins TRBV10-3 to TRBJ2-2; D possibly corresponds to TRBD2 (5 bases). Germline CDR1 and CDR2: ENHRY and SYGVKD. Trimming pared 3 bases from V and 6 bases from J, leaving 8 bases between. The CDR3 sequence is 13 residues long. For the CDR3, the DNA is TGTGCCATCAGTGACCTACTAGCCGGGGAGCTGTTTTTT. Residues: CAISDLLAGELFF.

The chain joins TRBV7-9 to TRBJ2-1, with 10 nucleotides matching TRBD2. Trimming cost V 4 bases and J 2 bases; bases outside gene matches: 5. The CDR3 spans 16 residues. Germline V gene lookup returns CDR1 SEHNR and CDR2 FQNEAQ (reference sequence). CDR3 region: CASSSVAGGAYNEQFF. The CDR3 coding sequence is TGTGCCAGCAGCTCGGTAGCGGGGGGCGCCTACAATGAGCAGTTCTTC.

The chain links TRBV29-1 to TRBJ2-7; D is unclear. Germline lookup yields CDR1 SQVTM and CDR2 ANQGSEA. The CDR3 totals 13 residues. V was clipped by 6 bases and J by 2 bases, with 14 bases between them. CDR3 region: CSVCVTSTYEQYF. CDR3 sequence (DNA): TGCAGCGTGTGCGTAACTTCAACCTACGAGCAGTACTTC.

The chain links TRBV10-2 to TRBJ2-3; 9 bases are shared with TRBD2. After removal of 3 bases from V and 1 base from J, the junction contained 17 bases not matched to a gene. The CDR3 length is 20 residues. From germline, CDR1 is WSHSY and CDR2 SAAADI. CDR3 sequence: CASSDLFRSKRGAGTDTQYF. The CDR3, as DNA: TGCGCCAGCAGTGATCTTTTTCGGTCGAAGCGGGGGGCCGGCACAGATACGCAGTATTTT.

This clonotype has only one observation. V is TRBV5-1 and J is TRBJ1-1; D not resolved. Trimming cost V 0 bases and J 4 bases, with 13 bases left between them. CDR3 length equals 15 residues. Germline V CDR1 and CDR2: SGHRS, YFSETQ. The DNA of the CDR3 is TGCGCCAGCAGCTTGGTGCTAGGGTGGGGCACTGAAGCTTTCTTT. Translated, it gives CASSLVLGWGTEAFF.

The rearrangement joins TRBV29-1 to TRBJ2-7; D remains unclear. V shed 5 bases and J shed 2 bases, with 7 bases lying between them. This CDR3 contains 11 residues. Per the germline V gene, CDR1 is SQVTM and CDR2 is ANQGSEA. This chain's CDR3 is CSVRAAYEQYF. In nucleotides, the CDR3 is TGCAGCGTTCGGGCGGCCTACGAGCAGTACTTC.

The chain uses TRBV29-1 and TRBJ2-3; unclear D gene. The CDR3 spans 12 residues. V was shortened by 3 bases and J by 2 bases, with 6 bases between the two germline ends. Per germline, CDR1 SQVTM and CDR2 ANQGSEA. The CDR3 sequence is CSVERITDTQYF. The CDR3, as DNA: TGCAGCGTTGAGAGGATCACAGATACGCAGTATTTT.

The sample holds a few counts of this clonotype. The chain uses TRBV12-3 or TRBV12-4 and TRBJ2-1; 11 nucleotides match TRBD2. This CDR3 spans 17 amino acids. J gave up 6 bases and V 2 bases, and 9 bases lay outside the gene matches. The CDR3: CASSLNLAGGFGNEQFF. CDR3 sequence (DNA): TGTGCCAGCAGTTTAAACCTAGCGGGGGGTTTTGGCAATGAGCAGTTCTTC.

The V call is TRBV2, the J call TRBJ2-5, with 11 bases matching TRBD1. The junction had 5 bases not matched to a gene; V was cut back by 4 bases and J by 4 bases. The CDR3 is made up of 15 amino acids. The germline V gene encodes CDR1 SNHLY and CDR2 FYNNEI. The CDR3 sequence: CASSAGTGGSETQYF. The CDR3, as DNA: TGTGCCAGCAGTGCGGGGACAGGGGGTTCAGAGACCCAGTACTTC.

This chain uses TRBV12-3 or TRBV12-4 with TRBJ2-3, with D maybe TRBD2 (5 bases). V lost 2 bases to trimming and J lost 4 bases, with 16 bases between them. The length of the CDR3 is 16 residues. The CDR3 sequence: CASSLFDPAVADTQYF. CDR3 bases: TGTGCCAGCAGTTTATTCGACCCAGCGGTGGCAGATACGCAGTATTTT.